This T cell receptor beta chain was captured in a study of control samples from healthy donors and cancer patients. The method was immunoSEQ multiplex PCR; TCRdb's version includes in-frame clones alone and lacks a portion of them. The sample gives some 130,000 clones, around nine tenths of which show up once; roughly 6% is in the top ten. V was pared by 5 bases and J by 10 bases, with 15 bases between. The CDR3 sequence is 14 residues long. Germline values: CDR1 MRHNA, CDR2 SNTAGT. The clonotype originates from a man younger than 35 in good health. Sequenced: blood. The chain carries TRBV6-4 and TRBJ1-6, with a tentative D call TRBD1 (6 bases). CDR3 region: CASSQSQGQSPLHF. CDR3 nucleotides: TGTGCCAGCAGTCAATCCCAGGGGCAATCACCCCTCCACTTT.